This entry lists 29 T cell receptor beta chains sequenced from one sample in a study of control samples from healthy donors and cancer patients. Sequencing used immunoSEQ multiplex PCR; TCRdb keeps in-frame clones, though not all of them. The sample holds 120,000 to 150,000 clones, roughly 90% seen once. The material sequenced was blood. All receptors come from a man aged 30 to 45 in good health.

The J gene is TRBJ1-3, the V gene TRBV28; D not certain. The CDR3 sequence is 16 residues long. Germline-derived CDR1 and CDR2 are MDHEN and SYDVKM. The V end lost 6 bases, the J end lost 0 bases, and 15 bases lay between the germline ends. The CDR3 DNA is TGTGCCAGCAGCTCCCCCTGGGGAGACTCTGGAAACACCATATATTTT. It yields the protein CASSSPWGDSGNTIYF.

This clone is classed as medium-sized. The chain links TRBV5-3 to TRBJ2-1; weak D call: TRBD1 (6 bases). Being an ORF, TRBV5-3 has a function that is uncertain. The V end lost 7 bases, the J end lost 5 bases, and 19 bases lay between the germline ends. This CDR3 has 15 amino acids. The CDR3 loop is CARFLGGVADNEQFF. The CDR3 DNA follows: TGTGCCAGATTTCTAGGGGGAGTCGCGGACAATGAGCAGTTCTTC.

The CDR3 reads CASSEAGHRTGELFF. CDR3 in DNA: TGTGCCAGCAGTGAAGCTGGACACCGCACCGGGGAGCTGTTTTTT. The gene calls are TRBV6-1 and TRBJ2-2, with a weak D call TRBD1 (5 bases). V lost 0 bases and J 4 bases, leaving 9 bases between the germline ends. The germline CDR1 and CDR2 sequences are MNHNS and SASEGT. This CDR3 region has 15 residues.

The DNA of the CDR3 is TGTGCCAGCAGCTTGGGACATCTCACAGATACGCAGTATTTT. This codes for CASSLGHLTDTQYF. This chain links TRBV11-3 with TRBJ2-3, with D tentatively TRBD1 (6 bases). Per the germline V gene, CDR1 is SGHNT and CDR2 is YENEEA. Between the trimmed V and J ends, which lost 3 bases and 2 bases, there was a span of 9 bases. This CDR3 is 14 amino acids long.

The rearrangement joins TRBV7-9 to TRBJ2-6; D is unresolved. The V gene lost 1 base and the J gene lost 0 bases, with 4 bases spanning the gap. The CDR3 sequence is 15 residues long. Germline assignment: CDR1 SEHNR and CDR2 FQNEAQ (reference sequence). The CDR3 sequence is CASSLDGSGANVLTF. The CDR3 DNA follows: TGTGCCAGCAGCTTAGATGGCTCTGGGGCCAACGTCCTGACTTTC.

J is TRBJ2-3 and V is TRBV11-2; 9 bases are a match to TRBD2. V shed 1 base and J 2 bases; nucleotides not matched to a gene: 10. Germline CDR1 reads SGHAT; CDR2 reads FQNNGV. The length of the CDR3 is 18 residues. The CDR3 DNA reads as TGTGCCAGCAGCTTAGGGTTTGGAGCGGGAGGTACCACAGATACGCAGTATTTT. Translating it yields CASSLGFGAGGTTDTQYF. The entire variable domain, with the rest obtained from reference TRBV11-2 and TRBJ2-3, is as follows: EAGVAQSPRYKIIEKRQSVAFWCNPISGHATLYWYQQILGQGPKLLIQFQNNGVVDDSQLPKDRFSAERLKGVDSTLKIQPAKLEDSAVYLCASSLGFGAGGTTDTQYFGPGTRLTVL.

The chain is built from TRBV10-3 and TRBJ2-7, with D unclear. The CDR3 runs 15 residues. Deletions cut 0 bases from V and 6 bases from J, with 15 bases between. Looked up from germline, CDR1 is ENHRY and CDR2 is SYGVKD. The CDR3 sequence: CAISESLLDRLEQYF. CDR3 sequence (DNA): TGTGCCATCAGTGAGTCTCTACTTGATCGGCTCGAGCAGTACTTC.

Points on this clone: The same CDR3 arises from other DNA sequences in this sample as well. V usage is TRBV5-1 and J usage is TRBJ1-6; D call uncertain. Trimming removed 0 bases at V and 0 bases at J, with 7 bases between. Germline CDR1 and CDR2: SGHRS and YFSETQ. The CDR3 totals 16 residues. The CDR3 spells CASSLAGSSYNSPLHF. CDR3 bases: TGCGCCAGCAGCTTGGCCGGGAGCTCCTATAATTCACCCCTCCACTTT.

This clone was recorded once. The genes are TRBV3-1 (or the pseudogene TRBV3-2) and TRBJ1-3; a possible D gene is TRBD1 (5 bases). Germline-derived CDR1 and CDR2 are LGHDT and YNNKEL (reference sequence). Between the trimmed V and J ends, which lost 0 bases and 4 bases, there was a span of 7 bases. The CDR3 spans 14 residues. CDR3 in DNA: TGTGCCAGCAGCCAAGAAGGGGCAGGAAACACCATATATTTT. It encodes CASSQEGAGNTIYF.

The chain links TRBV11-2 to TRBJ2-7, with TRBD2 identical over 12 bases. CDR1 SGHAT and CDR2 FQNNGV come from the germline V gene. The CDR3 covers 14 residues. Trimming took 1 base from V and 6 from J; bases not matched to a gene: 1. CDR3 nucleotide sequence: TGTGCCAGCAGCTTAGGACTAGCGGGAGTCGAGCAGTACTTC. Its translation is CASSLGLAGVEQYF.

This chain links TRBV4-1 with TRBJ2-7; 8 bases map to TRBD2. Germline V gene data show CDR1 as MGHRA and CDR2 as YSYEKL. The trim removed 3 bases at V and 4 bases at J, leaving 14 bases unmatched. The CDR3 covers 17 residues. The CDR3 protein is CASSHDTTGTRKYEQYF. The DNA for the CDR3 is TGCGCCAGCAGCCACGATACTACCGGGACTAGAAAGTACGAGCAGTACTTC.

This chain joins TRBV5-6 and TRBJ2-1; TRBD2 matches at 10 bases. CDR1 is SGHDT and CDR2 is YYEEEE in the germline V gene. V dropped 3 bases and J dropped 7; count of bases not matched to a gene: 7. This CDR3 is 15 amino acids long. This chain's CDR3 is CASSYLAGEANEQFF. In DNA, the CDR3 is TGTGCCAGCAGCTACCTAGCGGGAGAGGCTAATGAGCAGTTCTTC. The variable domain in full, completed from reference TRBV5-6 and TRBJ2-1, reads DAGVTQSPTHLIKTRGQQVTLRCSPKSGHDTVSWYQQALGQGPQFIFQYYEEEERQRGNFPDRFSGHQFPNYSSELNVNALLLGDSALYLCASSYLAGEANEQFFGPGTRLTVL.

The chain is built from TRBV2 and TRBJ1-1; tentative D call: TRBD1 (5 bases). The CDR3 is made up of 11 amino acids. Trimming pared 5 bases from V and 5 bases from J, leaving 6 bases between. Germline V CDR1 and CDR2: SNHLY, FYNNEI. This CDR3 is CASSRTTEAFF. DNA for the CDR3: TGTGCCAGCAGTAGGACAACTGAAGCTTTCTTT. The entire variable domain, with the rest obtained from reference TRBV2 and TRBJ1-1, is as follows: EPEVTQTPSHQVTQMGQEVILRCVPISNHLYFYWYRQILGQKVEFLVSFYNNEISEKSEIFDDQFSVERPDGSNFTLKIRSTKLEDSAMYFCASSRTTEAFFGQGTRLTVV.

The V call is TRBV7-2, the J call TRBJ1-2; D remains ambiguous. Per germline, CDR1 SGHTA and CDR2 FQGNSA. V was shortened by 0 bases and J by 5 bases, with 10 bases between the two germline ends. The CDR3 sequence is 14 residues long. The CDR3 loop is CASSLADLGYGYTF. The CDR3 DNA reads as TGTGCCAGCAGCTTAGCGGACCTGGGGTATGGCTACACCTTC.

The chain is built from TRBV6-1 and TRBJ1-6, with D unclear. The CDR3 has 13 residues. The ends were cut back, 2 bases at V and 9 bases at J, with 8 bases in the middle. CDR1 and CDR2 (germline): MNHNS, SASEGT. The CDR3 loop is CASSESIVSPLHF. In nucleotides, the CDR3 is TGTGCCAGCAGTGAATCTATAGTTTCACCCCTCCACTTT.

The chain combines TRBV10-2 with TRBJ2-2; 7 bases line up with TRBD2. The V gene's germline CDR1 is WSHSY and CDR2 SAAADI. CDR3 size: 14 residues. The V and J ends lost 3 bases and 5 bases, in that order; junction bases with no gene match: 3. CDR3 protein: CASSDREGTGELFF. CDR3 DNA sequence: TGCGCCAGCAGTGATAGGGAGGGGACCGGGGAGCTGTTTTTT.

V and J are TRBV28 and TRBJ2-7; 7 nucleotides line up with TRBD1. CDR1 is MDHEN, CDR2 SYDVKM, per germline. Losses at the gene ends were 4 bases for V and 5 bases for J; bases not matched to a gene: 11. The CDR3 is made up of 15 amino acids. The CDR3: CASSSPTGIDHEQYF. Written as DNA, the CDR3 is TGTGCCAGCAGTTCGCCGACAGGGATCGACCACGAGCAGTACTTC.

The chain carries TRBV28 and TRBJ1-1; D possibly corresponds to TRBD1 (5 bases). V was trimmed by 2 bases and J by 7 bases, leaving 11 bases between them. Germline V gives CDR1 MDHEN, CDR2 SYDVKM. CDR3 length: 13 residues. CDR3 nucleotides: TGTGCCAGCAGTTTACGTGTGGGGGTTGAAGCTTTCTTT. This translates into CASSLRVGVEAFF. Full variable domain (missing parts from reference TRBV28 and TRBJ1-1): DVKVTQSSRYLVKRTGEKVFLECVQDMDHENMFWYRQDPGLGLRLIYFSYDVKMKEKGDIPEGYSVSREKKERFSLILESASTNQTSMYLCASSLRVGVEAFFGQGTRLTVV.

This clone was observed a few times. V and J are TRBV7-2 and TRBJ2-1, with 9 positions matching TRBD2. The CDR3 contains 17 residues. Germline loops: CDR1 SGHTA, CDR2 FQGNSA. V dropped 5 bases and J dropped 0; count of bases not matched to a gene: 8. The CDR3: CASSRARGGSSYNEQFF. The CDR3 region has the DNA TGTGCCAGCAGCCGGGCGCGGGGGGGGAGCTCCTACAATGAGCAGTTCTTC.

The chain combines TRBV30 with TRBJ1-3; D is uncertain. V gave up 0 bases and J gave up 0 bases, with 12 bases separating them. This CDR3 region has 16 residues. Per germline, CDR1 GTSNPN and CDR2 SVGIG (reference sequence). DNA for the CDR3: TGTGCCTGGAGTGTGGCCCGGGATAACTCTGGAAACACCATATATTTT. This encodes CAWSVARDNSGNTIYF.

V and J are TRBV6-5 and TRBJ2-3; D gene unclear. Per germline, CDR1 MNHEY and CDR2 SVGAGI. The CDR3 is made up of 15 amino acids. V was clipped by 7 bases and J by 1 base, with 15 bases between them. The CDR3 is CASIPGPRGTDTQYF. For the CDR3, the DNA is TGTGCCAGCATTCCGGGTCCTAGGGGCACAGATACGCAGTATTTT.

This rearrangement joins TRBV3-1 (or the pseudogene TRBV3-2) to TRBJ1-6, with no clear D. Per germline, CDR1 LGHDT and CDR2 YNNKEL (reference sequence). V lost 1 base and J lost 9, with 10 bases in between. CDR3 size: 14 residues. The chain's CDR3 is CASSQVEGGSPLHF. The CDR3 DNA follows: TGTGCCAGCAGCCAAGTAGAGGGAGGTTCACCCCTCCACTTT.

This sequence joins TRBV19 and TRBJ2-7, with 10 bases aligning to TRBD2. V was pared by 2 bases and J by 3 bases, with 4 bases of the junction left unmatched. The CDR3 is 15 residues long. Looked up from germline, CDR1 is LNHDA and CDR2 is SQIVND (reference sequence). The CDR3 is CASSITGLAIYEQYF. The CDR3 DNA sequence: TGTGCCAGTAGTATAACGGGACTAGCGATCTACGAGCAGTACTTC.

The chain carries TRBV11-3 and TRBJ2-7; D uncertain. The CDR3 contains 13 residues. Germline V gene data show CDR1 as SGHNT and CDR2 as YENEEA. V was shortened by 4 bases and J by 4 bases, with 11 bases between the two germline ends. In DNA form, the CDR3 reads TGTGCCAGCAGCTCCCGGACGGGTTACGAGCAGTACTTC. It translates to CASSSRTGYEQYF.

This clone occurred once. This sequence joins TRBV20-1 and TRBJ2-1; D not resolved. The germline V gene encodes CDR1 DFQATT and CDR2 SNEGSKA (reference sequence). The CDR3 totals 13 residues. V lost 3 bases and J 3 bases, leaving 9 bases between the germline ends. The CDR3 spells CSASGLLYNEQFF. The DNA for the CDR3 is TGCAGTGCTAGTGGCCTCCTCTACAATGAGCAGTTCTTC.

This clone was observed a single time. The V gene is TRBV18, the J gene TRBJ2-1; perhaps D is TRBD1 or TRBD2 (5 bases each). Per the germline V gene, CDR1 is KGHSH and CDR2 is LQKENI. The ends were cut back, 3 bases at V and 7 bases at J, with 13 bases in the middle. The CDR3 sequence is 14 residues long. The CDR3 bases are TGTGCCAGCTCACCCCGAGGGGACCGTAATGAGCAGTTCTTC. It codes for CASSPRGDRNEQFF.

The chain has TRBV29-1 and TRBJ1-3; D unclear. Between the trimmed V and J ends, which lost 4 bases and 0 bases, there was a span of 10 bases. There are 14 residues in the CDR3. Germline V gives CDR1 SQVTM, CDR2 ANQGSEA. CDR3 region: CSVGTASSGNTIYF. The CDR3, as DNA: TGCAGCGTTGGCACGGCGTCCTCTGGAAACACCATATATTTT.

This clone has just a few counts. This chain links TRBV3-1 (or the pseudogene TRBV3-2) with TRBJ1-2; TRBD1 aligns across 7 bases. Germline trimming cut 2 bases from V and 6 bases from J; bases unmatched to any gene: 9. CDR1 and CDR2 (germline): LGHDT, YNNKEL (reference sequence). CDR3 length: 15 amino acids. CDR3 coding DNA: TGTGCCAGCAGCCAACCCGACAGGGTTTTTGATGGCTACACCTTC. Its translation is CASSQPDRVFDGYTF.

The rearrangement uses TRBV28 and TRBJ1-5, with D unclear. The CDR3 extends over 15 amino acids. CDR1 and CDR2 (germline): MDHEN, SYDVKM. V lost 4 bases, J lost 2 bases, and 12 bases lay in between. The chain's CDR3 is CASSSPGRGNQPQHF. The CDR3 nucleotides read TGTGCCAGCAGTTCCCCCGGGAGGGGCAATCAGCCCCAGCATTTT.